This T cell receptor beta chain emerged from a study of T-cell memory formation after mild COVID-19. Across the whole study: In these data, TCR clusters were largely donor specific.

This clonotype was seen ten or more times. Its antigen remains unknown. Amplification by 5'RACE using constant-segment primers produced TCR alpha and TCR beta cDNA libraries that carried sample barcodes and UMIs. TCRdb ran MiXCR on the 5' RACE reads and lists one entry per CDR3 protein. In the table there are more than 25,000 distinct CDR3 sequences, about 7.4% of which are singletons. Study-level points and caveats: There were some responding clones in pre-infection memory, which suggested that cross-reactive memory had joined.

The CDR3 has 17 amino acids. Germline V CDR1 and CDR2: SGHRS, YFSETQ. V lost 4 bases to trimming and J lost 4 bases, with 22 bases between them. The sequencing input was PBMCs or a T cell subset sorted from them (not recorded which). The rearrangement uses TRBV5-1 and TRBJ2-3; a possible D gene is TRBD1 (7 bases). The TCR comes from an adult woman who had mild COVID-19 (a few samples of this study predate the infection). Cell type and time point are not known. CDR3 region: CASSLGGTGDYSDTQYF. The CDR3 nucleotides read TGCGCCAGCAGCCTCGGGGGAACAGGGGATTATTCAGATACGCAGTATTTT.